The clone carrying this T cell receptor beta chain has only a few counts. This sample was included in a study of cytomegalovirus exposure and HLA in healthy donors. From germline, CDR1 is SNHLY and CDR2 FYNNEI. The CDR3 spans 13 residues. The V gene lost 6 bases and the J gene lost 8 bases, with 14 bases spanning the gap. PCR used 60 Vbeta primers and 13 Jbeta primers. Clones were sequenced by immunoSEQ multiplex PCR, and TCRdb holds only the in-frame ones, with some missing. The repertoire holds approximately 87,000 clones, with approximately 80% as singletons. The receptor was derived from a woman in her 70s in good health and CMV-seropositive. The chain has TRBV2 and TRBJ1-3, with unresolved D. The source material was PBMCs. The CDR3 loop reads CASRASPADTIYF. CDR3 DNA sequence: TGTGCCAGCAGGGCGAGTCCAGCGGACACCATATATTTT.